This T cell receptor beta chain derives from a study of T cell responses to AZD1222 COVID-19 vaccine. Study results and limitations: Distributed over spike, vaccine-associated CD4 TCRs predominated at 160-218 and 743-854. As reported, nearly half of all spike-specific TCRs target variant regions that are unmutated. It should be noted that donors were predominantly white British and more often female, and clonal diversity was possibly underestimated. Seropositive status at baseline applied to only a handful of AZD1222 recipients.

The count of this clone is one. Its antigen is currently unknown. Repertoires were generated with immunoSEQ multiplex PCR, while TCRdb's copy carries only in-frame clones and drops some. The table includes 150,000 to 180,000 clones, about nine tenths detected once. This receptor was obtained from an adult in good health. Material: peripheral blood, obtained on day 0 of AZD1222 vaccination.

CDR3 region: CSAGQMNTEAFF. For the CDR3, the DNA is TGCAGCGCCGGACAGATGAACACTGAAGCTTTCTTT. The chain recombines TRBV29-1 with TRBJ1-1, with D perhaps TRBD1 (6 bases). The germline gives CDR1 SQVTM, CDR2 ANQGSEA. With 7 bases removed from V and 0 bases from J, the gap between germline ends came to 9 bases. CDR3 size: 12 residues. Supplemented by reference TRBV29-1 and TRBJ1-1, the full variable domain reads SAVISQKPSRDICQRGTSLTIQCQVDSQVTMMFWYRQQPGQSLTLIATANQGSEATYESGFVIDKFPISRPNLTFSTLTVSNMSPEDSSIYLCSAGQMNTEAFFGQGTRLTVV.